The sequence of this TCR beta chain was determined in a study of tumor and adjacent non-tumor tissue in lung cancer. Findings and caveats of the study: Compared with tumor, normal lung showed significantly lower TCR diversity.

RNA was extracted from bulk tissue without any cell sorting. This CDR3 is 15 amino acids long. The germline gives CDR1 SGHDT, CDR2 YYEEEE. This clonotype showed up just once. Antigen: not known. One end of the junction fails to match germline, which may point to a read error. Three rounds of nested PCR, following a modified ARM-PCR protocol, produced the TCRbeta library. A single record per CDR3 protein comes from TCRdb applying MiXCR to the multiplex PCR reads. The table lists about 110,000 distinct CDR3 sequences, 75% of them singletons, with approximately 35% in the top ten. The TCR was taken from a woman aged 55-69 years with non-small cell lung cancer. Material for sequencing was lung tumor tissue. The V and J genes are TRBV5-6 and TRBJ1-6, with D unresolved. The CDR3 nucleotides are TGTGGCAGCAGCTTGGGCCAACTCGGTAATTCACCCCTCCACTTT. As protein: CGSSLGQLGNSPLHF.